This T cell receptor beta chain was captured by sequencing in a study of post-analysis software for immune sequencing data. Unique-molecular-identifier-tagged TCR beta cDNA libraries were used. From the PCR reads, TCRdb called clonotypes with MiXCR, one entry per CDR3 protein. Of roughly 580,000 distinct CDR3 sequences listed, roughly two fifths were seen once; the top ten hold around 1.7%. This clonotype was recorded only once. The source is a girl under 18 with multiple sclerosis. The sequencing sample was made of blood.

The CDR3 is CAISVQSGTRGEQFF. CDR3 DNA sequence: TGTGCCATCAGTGTTCAATCGGGGACTAGAGGTGAGCAGTTCTTC. The chain links TRBV10-3 to TRBJ2-1; 8 positions agree with TRBD2. Germline V lookup: CDR1 ENHRY, CDR2 SYGVKD. V shed 4 bases, J shed 9 bases, and the junction held 11 bases outside the gene matches. The CDR3 is made up of 15 amino acids.